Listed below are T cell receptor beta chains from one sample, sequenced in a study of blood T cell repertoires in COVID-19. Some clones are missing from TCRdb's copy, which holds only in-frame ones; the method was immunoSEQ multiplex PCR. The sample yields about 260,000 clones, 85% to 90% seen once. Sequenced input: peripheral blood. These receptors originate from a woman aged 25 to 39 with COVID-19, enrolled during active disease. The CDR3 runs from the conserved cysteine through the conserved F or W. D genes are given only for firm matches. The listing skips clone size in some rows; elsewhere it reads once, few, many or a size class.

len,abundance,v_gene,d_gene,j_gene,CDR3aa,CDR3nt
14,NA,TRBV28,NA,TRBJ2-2,CASILSTGPGELFF,TGTGCCAGCATCCTTTCGACTGGCCCCGGGGAGCTGTTTTTT
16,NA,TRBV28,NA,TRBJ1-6,CASSRQGSSYNSPLHF,TGTGCCAGCAGCCGCCAGGGGAGCTCCTATAATTCACCCCTCCACTTT
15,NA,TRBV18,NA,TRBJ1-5,CASSPTGFSNQPQHF,TGTGCCAGCTCACCAACGGGTTTTAGCAATCAGCCCCAGCATTTT
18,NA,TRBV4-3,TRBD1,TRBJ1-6,CASSQDVGRQGVSSPLHF,TGCGCCAGCAGCCAAGACGTGGGCCGACAGGGGGTCTCTTCACCCCTCCACTTT
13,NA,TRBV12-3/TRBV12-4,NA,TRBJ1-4,CASKPGLSEKLFF,TGTGCCAGCAAACCGGGTTTAAGTGAAAAACTGTTTTTT
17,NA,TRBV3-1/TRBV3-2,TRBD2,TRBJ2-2,CASSQALASGRGGELFF,TGTGCCAGCAGCCAAGCTCTGGCTAGCGGGAGAGGAGGGGAGCTGTTTTTT
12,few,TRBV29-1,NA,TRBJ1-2,CSVGQSGYGYTF,TGCAGCGTTGGACAGTCAGGCTATGGCTACACCTTC
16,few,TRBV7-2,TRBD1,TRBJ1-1,CASSLPQGAGNTEAFF,TGTGCCAGCAGCTTACCCCAGGGGGCGGGGAACACTGAAGCTTTCTTT
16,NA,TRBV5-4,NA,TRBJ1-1,CASSLAKQVMNTEAFF,TGTGCCAGCAGCTTGGCCAAACAGGTAATGAACACTGAAGCTTTCTTT
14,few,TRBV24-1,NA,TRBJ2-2,CATSLYGNTGELFF,TGTGCCACCAGTTTATACGGGAACACCGGGGAGCTGTTTTTT
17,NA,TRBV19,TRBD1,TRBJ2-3,CASSIPGTASSTDTQYF,TGTGCCAGTAGTATTCCCGGGACAGCCTCTAGCACAGATACGCAGTATTTT
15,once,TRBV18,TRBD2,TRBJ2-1,CASLSSGSSYNEQFF,TGTGCCAGCTTATCTAGCGGGAGCTCCTACAATGAGCAGTTCTTC
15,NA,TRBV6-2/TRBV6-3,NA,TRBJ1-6,CASSYPGGFVSPLHF,TGTGCCAGCAGTTACCCGGGGGGGTTCGTTTCACCCCTCCACTTT
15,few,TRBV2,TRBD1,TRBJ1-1,CASSPAQGVNTEAFF,TGTGCCAGCAGCCCAGCTCAGGGGGTGAACACTGAAGCTTTCTTT
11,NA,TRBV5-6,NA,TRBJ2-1,CASSFSYEQFF,TGTGCCAGCAGCTTCTCCTATGAGCAGTTCTTC
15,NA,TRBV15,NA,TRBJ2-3,CATSRTPGSTDTQYF,TGTGCCACCAGCAGGACCCCGGGGAGCACAGATACGCAGTATTTT
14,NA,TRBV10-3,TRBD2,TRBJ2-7,CATNPSGSNYEQYF,TGTGCCACAAACCCTAGCGGGAGTAACTACGAGCAGTACTTC
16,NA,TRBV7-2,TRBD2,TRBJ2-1,CASSLGGGGSYNEQFF,TGTGCCAGCAGCTTAGGGGGCGGGGGCTCCTACAATGAGCAGTTCTTC
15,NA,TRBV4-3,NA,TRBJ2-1,CASSQELRGYNEQFF,TGCGCCAGCAGCCAGGAACTTCGCGGATACAATGAGCAGTTCTTC
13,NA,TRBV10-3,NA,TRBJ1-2,CAISGDTGFGYTF,TGTGCCATCAGTGGGGATACAGGTTTCGGCTACACCTTC
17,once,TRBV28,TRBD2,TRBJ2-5,CASSPLGRTSEEETQYF,TGTGCCAGCAGTCCGCTCGGTAGGACTAGCGAAGAAGAGACCCAGTACTTC
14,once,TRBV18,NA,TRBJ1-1,CASSPSGRDTEAFF,TGTGCCAGCTCACCAAGCGGGAGGGACACTGAAGCTTTCTTT
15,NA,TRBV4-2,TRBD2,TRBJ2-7,CASSPEAAGGYEQYF,TGTGCCAGCAGCCCAGAGGCAGCGGGAGGGTACGAGCAGTACTTC
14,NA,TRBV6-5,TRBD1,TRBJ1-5,CASSPARGLAPQHF,TGTGCCAGCAGCCCCGCCAGGGGGCTGGCGCCCCAGCATTTT
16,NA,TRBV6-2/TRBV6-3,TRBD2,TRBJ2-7,CASSSLLLGSGGEQYF,TGTGCCAGCAGCTCCCTGCTCCTAGGTTCCGGGGGGGAGCAGTACTTC
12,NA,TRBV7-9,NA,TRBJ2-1,CASSFERDEQFF,TGTGCCAGCAGCTTCGAGAGAGATGAGCAGTTCTTC
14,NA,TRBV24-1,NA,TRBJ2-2,CATKGGWDTGELFF,TGTGCCACCAAAGGAGGGTGGGACACCGGGGAGCTGTTTTTT
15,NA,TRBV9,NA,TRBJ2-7,CASSVGAGSSYEQYF,TGTGCCAGCAGCGTAGGGGCGGGAAGCTCCTACGAGCAGTACTTC
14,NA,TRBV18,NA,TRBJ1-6,CASSSEDNNSPLHF,TGTGCCAGCTCGTCGGAGGATAATAATTCACCCCTCCACTTT
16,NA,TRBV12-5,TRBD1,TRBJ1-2,CASGNPGQQSFYGYTF,TGTGCTAGTGGTAACCCGGGACAGCAAAGTTTCTATGGCTACACCTTC
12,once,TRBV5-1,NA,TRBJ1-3,CASTGMGNTIYF,TGCGCCAGCACAGGGATGGGAAACACCATATATTTT
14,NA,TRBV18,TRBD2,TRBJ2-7,CASSPGTTSYEQYF,TGTGCCAGCTCACCAGGGACTACCTCCTACGAGCAGTACTTC
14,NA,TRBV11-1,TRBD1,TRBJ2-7,CASSSGTGRYEQYF,TGTGCCAGCAGCTCCGGGACAGGGAGGTACGAGCAGTACTTC
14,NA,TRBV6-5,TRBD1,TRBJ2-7,CASSYGTGDYEQYF,TGTGCCAGCAGTTACGGGACAGGGGACTACGAGCAGTACTTC
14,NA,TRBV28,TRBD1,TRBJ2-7,CASSSGQGADEQYF,TGTGCCAGCAGTTCGGGACAGGGGGCTGACGAGCAGTACTTC
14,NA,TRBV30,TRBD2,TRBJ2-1,CAWSVGTGGPLEFF,TGTGCCTGGAGTGTCGGGACGGGAGGCCCCCTAGAGTTCTTC
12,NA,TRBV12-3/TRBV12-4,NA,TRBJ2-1,CASSLSYNEQFF,TGTGCCAGCAGCCTTTCCTACAATGAGCAGTTCTTC
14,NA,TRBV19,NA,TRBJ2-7,CASHLIPPSYEQYF,TGTGCCAGCCACTTGATCCCCCCCTCCTACGAGCAGTACTTC
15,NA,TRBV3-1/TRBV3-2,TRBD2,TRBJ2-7,CASSQAPSGFYEQYF,TGTGCCAGCAGCCAAGCTCCTAGCGGGTTTTACGAGCAGTACTTC
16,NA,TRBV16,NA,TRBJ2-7,CASSQGDKPLSYEQYF,TGTGCCAGCAGCCAGGGAGACAAGCCCCTCTCCTACGAGCAGTACTTC
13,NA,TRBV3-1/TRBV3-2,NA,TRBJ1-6,CASSLTGNSPLHF,TGTGCCAGCAGTCTGACAGGCAACTCACCCCTCCACTTT
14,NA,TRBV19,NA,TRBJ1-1,CASSIRGQNTEAFF,TGTGCCAGTAGTATAAGGGGACAGAACACTGAAGCTTTCTTT
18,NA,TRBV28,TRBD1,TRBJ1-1,CASSFWAGGLKSNTEAFF,TGTGCCAGCAGTTTTTGGGCAGGGGGCCTAAAATCGAACACTGAAGCTTTCTTT
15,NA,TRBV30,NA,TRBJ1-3,CAWSVDWSPGNTIYF,TGTGCCTGGAGTGTAGACTGGAGTCCTGGAAACACCATATATTTT
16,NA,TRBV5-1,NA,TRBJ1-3,CASSPYRGFSGNTIYF,TGCGCCAGCAGCCCCTATCGGGGGTTCTCTGGAAACACCATATATTTT
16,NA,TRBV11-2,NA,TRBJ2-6,CASSSPPSSGANVLTF,TGTGCCAGCAGCTCCCCCCCCAGCTCTGGGGCCAACGTCCTGACTTTC
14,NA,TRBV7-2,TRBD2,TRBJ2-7,CASSFQLAGYEQYF,TGTGCCAGCAGCTTCCAGCTAGCGGGGTACGAGCAGTACTTC
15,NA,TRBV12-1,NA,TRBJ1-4,CASSCNRSTNEKLFF,TGTGCCAGCAGCTGCAACAGGTCAACTAATGAAAAACTGTTTTTT
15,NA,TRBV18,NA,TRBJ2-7,CASSPASRGTYEQYF,TGTGCCAGCTCACCCGCCTCCCGGGGGACCTACGAGCAGTACTTC
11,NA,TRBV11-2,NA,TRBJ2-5,CASSQKETQYF,TGTGCCAGCAGTCAGAAAGAGACCCAGTACTTC
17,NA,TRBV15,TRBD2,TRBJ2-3,CATSRRGGRPSTDTQYF,TGTGCCACCAGCAGGCGGGGCGGGAGACCTAGCACAGATACGCAGTATTTT
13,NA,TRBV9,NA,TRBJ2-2,CASSPRPGGELFF,TGTGCCAGCAGCCCCCGACCAGGCGGGGAGCTGTTTTTT
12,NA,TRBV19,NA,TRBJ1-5,CASSIIGQPQHF,TGTGCCAGTAGTATCATCGGTCAGCCCCAGCATTTT
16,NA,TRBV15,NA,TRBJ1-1,CATSRPLRGENTEAFF,TGTGCCACCAGCAGACCACTCAGGGGCGAGAACACTGAAGCTTTCTTT
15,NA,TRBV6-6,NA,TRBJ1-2,CASSVLSGTSIGYTF,TGTGCCAGCAGCGTATTGTCGGGGACTTCTATCGGCTACACCTTC
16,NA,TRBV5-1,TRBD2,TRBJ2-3,CASSYLAGGPGDTQYF,TGCGCCAGCAGCTATCTAGCGGGAGGGCCGGGTGATACGCAGTATTTT
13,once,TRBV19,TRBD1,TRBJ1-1,CASSSGQFTEAFF,TGTGCCAGTAGCTCGGGACAGTTCACTGAAGCTTTCTTT
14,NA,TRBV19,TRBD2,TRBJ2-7,CASSMGLAAYEQYF,TGTGCCAGTAGTATGGGACTAGCGGCCTACGAGCAGTACTTC
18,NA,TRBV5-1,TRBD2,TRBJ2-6,CASSTLAGGTTGANVLTF,TGCGCCAGCAGCACTCTAGCGGGAGGGACTACCGGGGCCAACGTCCTGACTTTC